These 9 T cell receptor beta chains share one sample of origin, sequenced in a study of T cell responses to AZD1222 COVID-19 vaccine. Sequencing used immunoSEQ multiplex PCR; TCRdb keeps in-frame clones, though not all of them. The table has 140,000 or so clones, 88% seen once. The sequencing here drew on peripheral blood, taken 28 days after the second dose of the MenACWY control vaccine. These receptors were obtained from an adult who received the MenACWY meningococcal vaccine as a control.

This chain uses TRBV9 with TRBJ1-1; weak D call: TRBD1 (5 bases). Per germline, CDR1 SGDLS and CDR2 YYNGEE. Trimming pared 0 bases from V and 4 bases from J, leaving 13 bases between. CDR3 length: 15 residues. The CDR3 DNA reads as TGTGCCAGCAGCGTAGTCCTGGGGGGGAGCACTGAAGCTTTCTTT. This codes for CASSVVLGGSTEAFF. The variable domain in full, with the rest retrieved from reference TRBV9 and TRBJ1-1, is DSGVTQTPKHLITATGQRVTLRCSPRSGDLSVYWYQQSLDQGLQFLIQYYNGEERAKGNILERFSAQQFPDLHSELNLSSLELGDSALYFCASSVVLGGSTEAFFGQGTRLTVV.

V and J are TRBV7-9 and TRBJ2-7; D remains unclear. The CDR3 sequence is 14 residues long. CDR1 is SEHNR, CDR2 FQNEAQ, per germline (reference sequence). The V gene lost 6 bases and the J gene lost 3 bases, with 15 bases spanning the gap. The CDR3 DNA sequence: TGTGCCAGCAGGGGCAGTGGGTCCTACTACGAGCAGTACTTC. Translated, it gives CASRGSGSYYEQYF.

This clone was picked up a small number of times. The sample has other DNA sequences that encode this CDR3 too. This chain connects TRBV7-2 to TRBJ2-5; D call uncertain. Deletions cut 2 bases from V and 5 bases from J, with 9 bases between. The CDR3 length is 13 residues. Germline CDR1 reads SGHTA; CDR2 reads FQGNSA. This CDR3 is CASSLSLGETQYF. CDR3 sequence (DNA): TGTGCCAGCAGCTTATCTCTAGGGGAGACCCAGTACTTC.

The J gene is TRBJ2-1, the V gene TRBV5-8, with 7 bases aligning to TRBD2. V dropped 0 bases and J dropped 1; count of bases not matched to a gene: 1. This CDR3 spans 15 amino acids. Germline CDR1 and CDR2: SGHTS and YDEGEE. CDR3 coding DNA: TGTGCCAGCAGCTTGGGGGAGGGGTCCTACAATGAGCAGTTCTTC. Encoded protein: CASSLGEGSYNEQFF.

This clone appeared a single time. V and J are TRBV19 and TRBJ1-1; D gene uncertain. Germline V gene sequence: CDR1 LNHDA, CDR2 SQIVND (reference sequence). Trimming pared 5 bases from V and 3 bases from J, leaving 16 bases between. This CDR3 has 15 residues. CDR3 DNA sequence: TGTGCCAGTAGTGCAGGCTGGGGATGGGACACTGAAGCTTTCTTT. Translated: CASSAGWGWDTEAFF.

This sequence joins TRBV5-6 and TRBJ1-2; the D gene is possibly TRBD1 (6 bases). The CDR3 has 14 amino acids. CDR1 SGHDT and CDR2 YYEEEE come from the germline V gene. With 0 bases removed from V and 3 bases from J, the gap between germline ends came to 9 bases. The CDR3 nucleotides read TGTGCCAGCAGCTTGGGGACAGCATACTATGGCTACACCTTC. The encoded protein is CASSLGTAYYGYTF.

This clone was recorded a few times. The chain couples TRBV5-1 to TRBJ1-4, with TRBD1 matching over 8 bases. The CDR3 spans 14 residues. Trimming at V came to 3 bases and at J to 8 bases, leaving 6 bases not matched to a gene. Germline CDR1 and CDR2: SGHRS and YFSETQ. CDR3 DNA sequence: TGCGCCAGCAGCTCACGGACAGGGAAAGAAAAACTGTTTTTT. Its translation is CASSSRTGKEKLFF.

In its sample, this clone was seen a few times. The chain couples TRBV9 to TRBJ1-1, with a weak D call TRBD1 (5 bases). V lost 4 bases and J 3 bases, leaving 16 bases between the germline ends. The CDR3 runs 15 residues. Per germline, CDR1 SGDLS and CDR2 YYNGEE. CDR3 protein: CASSYTGVLDTEAFF. Written as DNA, the CDR3 is TGTGCCAGCAGCTACACGGGGGTTTTAGACACTGAAGCTTTCTTT.

V and J are TRBV4-1 and TRBJ2-3; 14 bases fit TRBD2. The CDR3 consists of 21 residues. The germline gives CDR1 MGHRA, CDR2 YSYEKL. Trimming at V came to 2 bases and at J to 7 bases, leaving 20 bases not matched to a gene. For the CDR3, the DNA is TGCGCCAGCAGCCAACGCCGACTAGCGGGAGGGGTAGAAAGTCCACGGCATACGCAGTATTTT. This sequence encodes CASSQRRLAGGVESPRHTQYF.